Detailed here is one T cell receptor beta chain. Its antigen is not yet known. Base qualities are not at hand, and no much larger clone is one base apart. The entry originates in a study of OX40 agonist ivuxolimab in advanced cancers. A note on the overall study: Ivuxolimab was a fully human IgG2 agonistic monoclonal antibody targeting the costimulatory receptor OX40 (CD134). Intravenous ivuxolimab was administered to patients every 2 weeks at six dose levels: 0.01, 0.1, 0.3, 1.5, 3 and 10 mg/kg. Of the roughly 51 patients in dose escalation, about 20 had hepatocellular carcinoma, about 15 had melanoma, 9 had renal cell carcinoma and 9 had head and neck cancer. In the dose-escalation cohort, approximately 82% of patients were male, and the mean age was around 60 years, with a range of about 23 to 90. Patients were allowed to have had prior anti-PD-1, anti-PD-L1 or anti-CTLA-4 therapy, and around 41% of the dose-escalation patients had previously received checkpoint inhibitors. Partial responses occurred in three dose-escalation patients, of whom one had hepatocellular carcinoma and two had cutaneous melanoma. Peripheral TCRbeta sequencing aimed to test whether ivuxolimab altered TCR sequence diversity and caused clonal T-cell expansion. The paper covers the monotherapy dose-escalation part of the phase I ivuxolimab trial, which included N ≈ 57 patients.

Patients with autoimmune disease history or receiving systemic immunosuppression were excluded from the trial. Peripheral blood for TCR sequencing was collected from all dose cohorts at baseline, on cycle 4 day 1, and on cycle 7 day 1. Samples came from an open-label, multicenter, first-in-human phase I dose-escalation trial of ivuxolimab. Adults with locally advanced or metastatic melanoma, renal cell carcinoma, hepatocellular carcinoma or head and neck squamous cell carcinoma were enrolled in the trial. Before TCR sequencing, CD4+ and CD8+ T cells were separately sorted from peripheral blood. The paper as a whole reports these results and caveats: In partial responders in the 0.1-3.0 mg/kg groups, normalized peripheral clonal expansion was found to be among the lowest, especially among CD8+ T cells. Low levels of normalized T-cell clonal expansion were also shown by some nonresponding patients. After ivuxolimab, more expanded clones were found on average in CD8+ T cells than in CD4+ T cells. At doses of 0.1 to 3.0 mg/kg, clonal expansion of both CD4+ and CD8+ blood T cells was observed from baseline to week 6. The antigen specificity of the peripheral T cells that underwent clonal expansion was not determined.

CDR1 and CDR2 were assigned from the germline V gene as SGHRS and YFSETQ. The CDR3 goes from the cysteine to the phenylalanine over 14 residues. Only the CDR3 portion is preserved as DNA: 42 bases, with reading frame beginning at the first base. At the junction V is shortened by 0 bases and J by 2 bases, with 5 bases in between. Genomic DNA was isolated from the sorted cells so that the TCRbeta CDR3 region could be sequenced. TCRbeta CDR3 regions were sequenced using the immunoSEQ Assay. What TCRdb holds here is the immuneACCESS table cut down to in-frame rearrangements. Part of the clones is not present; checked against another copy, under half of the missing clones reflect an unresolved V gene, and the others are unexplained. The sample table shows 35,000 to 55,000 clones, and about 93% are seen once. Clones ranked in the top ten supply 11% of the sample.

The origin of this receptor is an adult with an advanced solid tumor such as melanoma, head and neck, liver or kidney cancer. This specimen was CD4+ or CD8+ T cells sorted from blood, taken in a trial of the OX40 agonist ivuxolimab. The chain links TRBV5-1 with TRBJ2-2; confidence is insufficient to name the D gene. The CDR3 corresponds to CASSLGRNTGELFF. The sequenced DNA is TGCGCCAGCAGCTTGGGACGAAACACCGGGGAGCTGTTTTTT.